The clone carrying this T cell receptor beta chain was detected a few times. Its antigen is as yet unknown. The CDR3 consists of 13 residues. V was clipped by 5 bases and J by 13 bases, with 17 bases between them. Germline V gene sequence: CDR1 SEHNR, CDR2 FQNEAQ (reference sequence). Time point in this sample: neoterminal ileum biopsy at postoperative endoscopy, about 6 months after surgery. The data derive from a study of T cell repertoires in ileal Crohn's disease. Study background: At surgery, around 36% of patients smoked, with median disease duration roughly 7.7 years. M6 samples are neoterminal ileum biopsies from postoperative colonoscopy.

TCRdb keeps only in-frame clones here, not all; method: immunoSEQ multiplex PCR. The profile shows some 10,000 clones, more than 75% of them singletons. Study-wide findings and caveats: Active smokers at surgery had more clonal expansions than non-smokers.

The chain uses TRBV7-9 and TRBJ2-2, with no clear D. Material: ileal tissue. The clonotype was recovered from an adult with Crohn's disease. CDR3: CASSPARTGGLFF. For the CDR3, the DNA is TGTGCCAGCAGCCCAGCTCGAACCGGCGGGCTGTTTTTT.